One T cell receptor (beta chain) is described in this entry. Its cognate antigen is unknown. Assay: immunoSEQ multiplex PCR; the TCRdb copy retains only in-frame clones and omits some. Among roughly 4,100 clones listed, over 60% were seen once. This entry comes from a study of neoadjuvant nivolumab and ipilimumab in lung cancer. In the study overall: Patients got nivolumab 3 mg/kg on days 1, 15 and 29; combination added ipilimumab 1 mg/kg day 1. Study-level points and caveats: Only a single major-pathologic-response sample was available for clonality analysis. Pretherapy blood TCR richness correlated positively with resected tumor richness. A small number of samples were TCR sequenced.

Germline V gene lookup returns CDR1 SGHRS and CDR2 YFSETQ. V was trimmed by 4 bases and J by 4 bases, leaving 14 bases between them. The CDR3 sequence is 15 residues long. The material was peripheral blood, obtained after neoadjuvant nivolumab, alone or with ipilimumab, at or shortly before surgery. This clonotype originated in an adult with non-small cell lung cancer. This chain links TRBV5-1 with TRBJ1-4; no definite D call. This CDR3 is CASSLPDGINEKLFF. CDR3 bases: TGCGCCAGCAGCCTACCGGACGGTATTAATGAAAAACTGTTTTTT.